This T cell receptor (beta chain) comes out of a study of shared clonotypes between healthy human individuals. About this clone itself: Its antigen is currently unknown.

In the CD4+ fraction, cells were divided into CD45RA+ naive and CD45RA-negative memory subsets. Points from the study as a whole: Across subsets, estimated richness was generally greater for naive than for memory populations.

The CDR3 covers 14 residues. V dropped 3 bases and J dropped 10; count of bases not matched to a gene: 11. In germline, CDR1 is SGDLS, CDR2 YYNGEE. It was approximately 0.2 ug DNA, about 30,000 T cell genomes, that sorted-subset replicate PCRs used. Repertoires were generated with immunoSEQ multiplex PCR, while TCRdb's copy carries only in-frame clones and drops some. The table has under 2,500,000 clones, about 94% seen once. Sequencing was performed on naive CD4+ T cells sorted from blood. Subset indicated: CD45RA+ positively selected. This clonotype was obtained from a man aged 18 to 29 in good health. J is TRBJ2-3 and V is TRBV9; 7 positions match TRBD1. The DNA of the CDR3 is TGTGCCAGCAGCGCCCGCCCCCAGGGGGATTCGCAGTATTTT. It yields the protein CASSARPQGDSQYF.